This TCR beta chain was recorded in a study of early T cells in non-severe SARS-CoV-2 infection. Study details: Chains were unpaired, as sequencing was done on bulk RNA from unsorted whole blood. Study outcomes and limitations: Matching with VDJdb favored anti-spike CD8 responses (missing private and CD4 specificities).

Individual cDNA molecules received unique molecular identifiers. From the 5' RACE reads, TCRdb called clonotypes with MiXCR, one entry per CDR3 protein. Seen here are 50,000 to 70,000 distinct CDR3 sequences, more than 13% observed once, and the top ten hold 9% to 10%. This clonotype was observed at least ten times. Its antigen remains unknown. Per the germline V gene, CDR1 is DFQATT and CDR2 is SNEGSKA (reference sequence). This CDR3 region has 13 residues. Trimming took off 6 bases at V and 5 bases at J, with 16 bases between the two ends. The source was whole blood, collected at baseline. The receptor was isolated from an adult who was a healthcare worker with PCR-confirmed SARS-CoV-2 infection or an uninfected control (not recorded which). V and J are TRBV20-1 and TRBJ2-5, with D perhaps TRBD2 (5 bases). The CDR3 here is CSALTLTGETQYF. CDR3 in DNA: TGCAGTGCCCTGACCCTAACGGGGGAGACCCAGTACTTC.